These 21 T cell receptor beta chains came from one sample sequenced in a study of blood T cells in healthy people across ages. The use of a sample-barcoded 5' primer and a J-beta primer mix characterized a second PCR of 7 to 11 cycles. A single record per CDR3 protein comes from TCRdb applying MiXCR to the 5' RACE reads. In the table there are about 1 million distinct CDR3 sequences, 35% to 50% of which are singletons. The sample was blood. Receptors originate from a woman between 55 and 75 years old in good health.

The V gene is TRBV5-6, the J gene TRBJ1-4; TRBD1 matches at 8 bases. The germline V gene has CDR1 SGHDT and CDR2 YYEEEE. J gave up 5 bases and V 6 bases, and 12 bases lay outside the gene matches. The CDR3 runs to 16 residues. The CDR3 sequence is CASTQTGDFGNEKLFF. The DNA of the CDR3 is TGTGCCAGCACCCAGACAGGGGACTTTGGAAATGAAAAACTGTTTTTT.

The chain employs TRBV20-1 and TRBJ2-1; 13 nucleotides align to TRBD2. In germline, CDR1 is DFQATT, CDR2 SNEGSKA (reference sequence). The CDR3 spans 14 residues. J was trimmed by 7 bases and V by 5 bases; bases with no gene match: 5. The CDR3, as DNA: TGCAGTGCTTTGACTAGCGGGAGGTATAATGAGCAGTTCTTC. This codes for CSALTSGRYNEQFF.

J is TRBJ2-3 and V is TRBV20-1; the D call may be TRBD1 or TRBD2 (5 bases each). Germline V gives CDR1 DFQATT, CDR2 SNEGSKA (reference sequence). Trimming left V 4 bases short and J 0 bases short, with 14 bases between. The CDR3 has 15 amino acids. CDR3 residues: CSATGALASTDTQYF. The CDR3 nucleotides read TGCAGTGCTACCGGGGCACTCGCTAGCACAGATACGCAGTATTTT.

The table lists this clonotype with a few counts. V is TRBV10-2 and J is TRBJ2-7; D remains ambiguous. V was shortened by 3 bases and J by 2 bases, with 11 bases between the two germline ends. CDR1 is WSHSY and CDR2 is SAAADI in the germline V gene. There are 14 residues in the CDR3. CDR3 nucleotide sequence: TGCGCCAGCAGTGAATACTTGAGCACCTACGAGCAGTACTTC. This gives the protein CASSEYLSTYEQYF.

This clonotype was picked up a small number of times. V and J are TRBV4-1 and TRBJ1-6; TRBD1 agrees at 8 bases. Germline lookup yields CDR1 MGHRA and CDR2 YSYEKL. CDR3 length: 15 residues. V shed 2 bases and J 7 bases; nucleotides not matched to a gene: 4. The CDR3 DNA reads TGCGCCAGCAGCCAACCCAGGGGGCAGAATTCACCCCTCCACTTT. Protein: CASSQPRGQNSPLHF.

In its sample, this clonotype was seen a few times. A read error may explain this, as a much larger clone is one base away. This rearrangement joins TRBV29-1 to TRBJ2-1, with 9 bases fitting TRBD1. The germline V gene has CDR1 SQVTM and CDR2 ANQGSEA. The CDR3 extends over 12 amino acids. V lost 7 bases and J lost 13; bases outside the gene matches: 11. CDR3: CSARQGGETQFF. The DNA for the CDR3 is TGCAGCGCCCGACAGGGGGGGGAGACCCAGTTCTTC.

This clonotype was seen once. The J gene is TRBJ2-3, the V gene TRBV4-1, with 10 positions matching TRBD2. J was trimmed by 4 bases and V by 0 bases; bases with no gene match: 4. The CDR3 contains 16 residues. The germline V gene encodes CDR1 MGHRA and CDR2 YSYEKL. The CDR3, as DNA: TGCGCCAGCAGCCAAGAAAGGAGCGGGAGGGCAGATACGCAGTATTTT. Protein: CASSQERSGRADTQYF.

The sample holds a few counts of this clonotype. This chain joins TRBV4-2 and TRBJ1-1; 9 bases line up with TRBD1. The CDR3 totals 15 residues. J gave up 5 bases and V 2 bases, and 6 bases lay outside the gene matches. Per the germline V gene, CDR1 is LGHNA and CDR2 is YNFKEQ. The DNA for the CDR3 is TGTGCCAGCAGCCAAACAAGACAGGGGGGGACTGAAGCTTTCTTT. This translates into CASSQTRQGGTEAFF.

The chain couples TRBV3-1 to TRBJ2-1; D may be TRBD2 (6 bases). The CDR3 runs to 16 residues. From germline, CDR1 is LGHDT and CDR2 YNNKEL (reference sequence). Trimming removed 1 base from V and 3 bases from J, with 13 bases in between. The CDR3 spells CASSQGRLALYNEQFF. CDR3 nucleotide sequence: TGTGCCAGCAGCCAAGGGCGTCTAGCGCTCTACAATGAGCAGTTCTTC.

V usage is TRBV2 and J usage is TRBJ2-3; 13 bases fit TRBD2. The CDR3 runs to 15 residues. Germline CDR1 and CDR2: SNHLY and FYNNEI. V was pared by 6 bases and J by 5 bases, with 5 bases of the junction left unmatched. CDR3 sequence: CASRTGLAGVDTQYF. CDR3 sequence (DNA): TGTGCCAGCAGGACCGGACTAGCGGGAGTAGATACGCAGTATTTT. Full variable domain (outside the CDR3, taken from reference TRBV2 and TRBJ2-3): EPEVTQTPSHQVTQMGQEVILRCVPISNHLYFYWYRQILGQKVEFLVSFYNNEISEKSEIFDDQFSVERPDGSNFTLKIRSTKLEDSAMYFCASRTGLAGVDTQYFGPGTRLTVL.

In the case of this clonotype: At one end, the junction sequence differs from germline, possibly due to a read error. The chain carries TRBV12-3 or TRBV12-4 and TRBJ2-6; tentatively, D is TRBD2 (6 bases). There are 18 residues in the CDR3. The CDR3 loop reads CASSLGLAPGSWANVLTF. The DNA of the CDR3 is TGTGCCAGCAGTTTGGGTCTAGCGCCCGGCTCTTGGGCCAACGTCCTGACTTTC.

J is TRBJ1-2 and V is TRBV12-3 or TRBV12-4; D is undetermined. V lost 6 bases to trimming and J lost 4 bases, with 18 bases between them. The CDR3 spans 15 residues. The chain's CDR3 is CASSRSDGKAYGYTF. The DNA of the CDR3 is TGTGCCAGCAGCCGATCTGACGGAAAAGCCTATGGCTACACCTTC.

The chain recombines TRBV9 with TRBJ2-1, with D perhaps matching TRBD1 (5 bases). The J call may be mistaken, given a closer DNA end match to TRBJ2-7. The CDR3 runs 15 residues. The germline gives CDR1 SGDLS, CDR2 YYNGEE. CDR3 amino acids: CASSVGVGVYNEQYF. The CDR3 nucleotides read TGTGCCAGCAGCGTAGGGGTAGGGGTTTACAATGAGCAGTACTTC.

This chain links TRBV19 with TRBJ2-4; D unclear. CDR3 length: 11 amino acids. CDR1 is LNHDA and CDR2 is SQIVND in the germline V gene (reference sequence). Deletions cut 4 bases from V and 8 bases from J, with 6 bases between. CDR3 protein: CASSNSHIQYF. The CDR3 DNA is TGTGCCAGTAGTAACAGCCACATTCAGTACTTC.

The chain carries TRBV3-1 and TRBJ2-3, with a possible D match to TRBD1 (5 bases). CDR3 size: 17 residues. Trimming removed 1 base from V and 1 base from J, with 15 bases in between. The germline gives CDR1 LGHDT, CDR2 YNNKEL (reference sequence). CDR3 loop: CASSQAPTELGTDTQYF. The CDR3 nucleotides are TGTGCCAGCAGCCAAGCCCCGACAGAGCTTGGCACAGATACGCAGTATTTT.

The V and J genes are TRBV30 and TRBJ2-3; 10 nucleotides line up with TRBD2. The germline CDR1 and CDR2 sequences are GTSNPN and SVGIG (reference sequence). V was clipped by 3 bases and J by 1 base; unmatched bases: 4. CDR3 length: 15 residues. The CDR3 DNA reads TGTGCCTGGAGGGTCGGGACTAGCGGCACAGATACGCAGTATTTT. Protein: CAWRVGTSGTDTQYF.

In this sample, this clonotype turned up many times. The chain recombines TRBV12-3 or TRBV12-4 with TRBJ2-7; tentatively, D is TRBD1 or TRBD2 (5 bases each). Trimming took 2 bases from V and 5 from J, leaving 10 bases between them. The CDR3 has 13 residues. CDR3 in DNA: TGTGCCAGCAGTTTATGGGGGTTCAACGAGCAGTACTTC. Protein sequence: CASSLWGFNEQYF.

The rearrangement joins TRBV15 to TRBJ2-3; 7 nucleotides agree with TRBD2. Per the germline V gene, CDR1 is LNHNV and CDR2 is YYDKDF (reference sequence). The V segment lost 1 base and the J segment 2 bases; nucleotides outside the gene matches: 21. This CDR3 spans 21 amino acids. CDR3 region: CATSRVGSGTAQSLFTDTQYF. Here the CDR3 DNA reads TGTGCCACCAGCAGAGTAGGAAGCGGGACGGCCCAATCCCTCTTCACAGATACGCAGTATTTT.

The chain combines TRBV12-3 or TRBV12-4 with TRBJ2-5; a weak D match, TRBD1 (6 bases). This CDR3 contains 14 residues. V was trimmed by 7 bases and J by 7 bases, leaving 19 bases between them. CDR3 sequence reads: CASKQGPYGGTQYF. The DNA of the CDR3 is TGTGCCAGCAAACAGGGACCGTATGGGGGGACCCAGTACTTC.

The chain combines TRBV7-9 with TRBJ2-7; no clear D gene. The CDR3 runs 16 residues. In germline, CDR1 is SEHNR, CDR2 FQNEAQ (reference sequence). Trimming removed 5 bases at V and 7 bases at J, with 24 bases between. CDR3 sequence reads: CASSPPGGASYNEQYF. The CDR3 region has the DNA TGTGCCAGCAGCCCCCCGGGCGGAGCTTCCTACAATGAGCAGTACTTC. The full variable domain, with the rest looked up from reference TRBV7-9 and TRBJ2-7, is DTGVSQNPRHKITKRGQNVTFRCDPISEHNRLYWYRQTLGQGPEFLTYFQNEAQLEKSRLLSDRFSAERPKGSFSTLEIQRTEQGDSAMYLCASSPPGGASYNEQYFGPGTRLTVT.

The sample holds a few counts of this clonotype. The CDR3 DNA reads TGTGCCAGCAGTCGACAGGGCCTGAATAATTCACCCCTCCACTTT. Protein product: CASSRQGLNNSPLHF. This chain joins TRBV7-8 and TRBJ1-6; TRBD1 matches at 7 bases. The trim removed 6 bases at V and 5 bases at J, leaving 7 bases unmatched. In germline, CDR1 is SGHVS, CDR2 FQNEAQ. This CDR3 comprises 15 residues. Based on the CDR3 plus reference TRBV7-8 and TRBJ1-6, the full variable domain is GAGVSQSPRYKVAKRGQDVALRCDPISGHVSLFWYQQALGQGPEFLTYFQNEAQLDKSGLPSDRFFAERPEGSVSTLKIQRTQQEDSAVYLCASSRQGLNNSPLHFGNGTRLTVT.